The 2 T cell receptor beta chains in this list originate from one sample, sequenced in a study of T cell clonality in common variable immunodeficiency (dated by TCRdb to between 2014 and 2017). Preparation of the library involved the immunoSEQ multiplex PCR assay. What TCRdb holds here is the immuneACCESS table cut down to in-frame rearrangements. Part of the clones is not present; checked against another copy, under half of the missing clones reflect an unresolved V gene, and the others are unexplained. The table notes roughly 30,000 clones here, none of them singletons. The ten largest clonotypes hold approximately 13% of the sample. The sample comprised peripheral blood mononuclear cells. The receptors originated from a person between 18 and 69 years old in good health.

The table lists this clone with many counts. Partial CDR3 DNA: TGTGCCATCTACAGCTCCAAGAGCTCCTACAATGAG. Amino acid sequence: CAIYSSKSSYNE. The complete CDR3 protein is CAIYSSKSSYNEQFF. J is TRBJ2-1 and V is TRBV10-3; D remains unclear. Read data end 3 residues before the CDR3 end; the end is taken from the germline J gene. The CDR3 runs to 15 residues. Germline values: CDR1 ENHRY, CDR2 SYGVKD. V lost 8 bases and J 0 bases, leaving 14 bases between the germline ends.

Concerning this clone: Sequencing ends 3 residues short of the CDR3 end; the germline J gene provides the rest. This chain uses TRBV19 with TRBJ2-3; 9 nucleotides align to TRBD1. CDR1 and CDR2 (germline): LNHDA, SQIVND (reference sequence). The CDR3 totals 18 residues. CDR3 bases read: TGTGCCAGTAGCATACAGGGGGCGCGACGACGCAGCAATCAGCCG. Protein: CASSIQGARRRSNQP. The whole CDR3 region reads CASSIQGARRRSNQPQYF.